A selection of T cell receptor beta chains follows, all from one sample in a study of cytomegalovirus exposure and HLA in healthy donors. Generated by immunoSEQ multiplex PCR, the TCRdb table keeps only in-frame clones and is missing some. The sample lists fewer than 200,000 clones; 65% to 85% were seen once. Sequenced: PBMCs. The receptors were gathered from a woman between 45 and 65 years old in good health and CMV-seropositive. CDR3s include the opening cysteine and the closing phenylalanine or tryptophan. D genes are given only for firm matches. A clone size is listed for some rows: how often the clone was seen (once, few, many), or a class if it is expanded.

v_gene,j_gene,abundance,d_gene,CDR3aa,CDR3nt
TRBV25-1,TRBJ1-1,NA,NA,CASGGGTTEAFF,TGTGCCAGTGGGGGGGGGACGACTGAAGCTTTCTTT
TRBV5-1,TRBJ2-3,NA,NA,CASSLAGATDTQYF,TGCGCCAGCAGCTTGGCAGGGGCCACAGATACGCAGTATTTT
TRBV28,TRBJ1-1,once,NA,CASSPTQGIGTEAFF,TGTGCCAGCAGTCCCACCCAGGGGATCGGAACTGAAGCTTTCTTT
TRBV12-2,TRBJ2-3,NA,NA,CASPVREAQDTQYF,TGTGCAAGTCCCGTCCGGGAGGCCCAGGATACGCAGTATTTT
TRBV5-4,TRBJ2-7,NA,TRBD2,CASSLAGRGALYEQYF,TGTGCCAGCAGCCTCGCAGGGCGGGGGGCGCTCTACGAGCAGTACTTC
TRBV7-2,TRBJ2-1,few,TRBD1,CASSLGQGFSNEQFF,TGTGCCAGCAGCTTAGGACAGGGATTTAGTAATGAGCAGTTCTTC
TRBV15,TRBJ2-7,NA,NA,CATSRLGATPPYEQYF,TGTGCCACCAGCAGGCTGGGGGCAACGCCACCCTACGAGCAGTACTTC
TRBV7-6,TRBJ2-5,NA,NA,CASSLSRETQYF,TGTGCCAGCAGCTTAAGCCGTGAGACCCAGTACTTC
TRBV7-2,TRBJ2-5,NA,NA,CASRPDLRGETQYF,TGTGCCAGCCGCCCGGACCTGAGGGGGGAGACCCAGTACTTC
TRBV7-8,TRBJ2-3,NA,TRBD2,CASSFGTSGRDTQYF,TGTGCCAGCAGCTTCGGGACTAGCGGGAGGGATACGCAGTATTTT
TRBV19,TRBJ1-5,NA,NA,CASSIIRGHLISNQPQHF,TGTGCCAGTAGTATTATCAGGGGCCACCTTATTAGCAATCAGCCCCAGCATTTT
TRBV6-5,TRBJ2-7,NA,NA,CASSYNGQPLREQYF,TGTGCCAGCAGTTACAACGGACAGCCCCTACGTGAGCAGTACTTC
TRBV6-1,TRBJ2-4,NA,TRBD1,CASSTYRGRDIQYF,TGTGCCAGCAGTACCTACAGGGGGCGAGACATTCAGTACTTC
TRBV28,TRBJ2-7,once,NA,CASSFSAREGGNEQYF,TGTGCCAGCAGTTTTAGTGCTAGGGAGGGGGGGAACGAGCAGTACTTC
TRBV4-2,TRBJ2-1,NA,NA,CASSQNGGTSYNEQFF,TGTGCCAGCAGCCAGAACGGCGGGACCTCCTACAATGAGCAGTTCTTC
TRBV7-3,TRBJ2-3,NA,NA,CASSLRGLKGTDTQYF,TGTGCCAGCAGCTTAAGGGGATTGAAGGGGACAGATACGCAGTATTTT
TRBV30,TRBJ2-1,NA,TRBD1,CASNRGADEQFF,TGTGCCTCGAACAGGGGAGCGGATGAGCAGTTCTTC
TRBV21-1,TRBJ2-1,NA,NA,CASSKVEASPGLSYNEQFF,TGTGCCAGCAGCAAAGTCGAGGCGTCACCGGGACTTTCTTACAATGAGCAGTTCTTC
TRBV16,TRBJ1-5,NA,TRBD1,CASSLTGVGGNQPQHF,TGTGCCAGCAGCCTTACAGGGGTTGGCGGCAATCAGCCCCAGCATTTT